The 12 T cell receptor beta chains in this list originate from one sample, sequenced in a study of T-cell reconstitution after alpha-beta-depleted transplantation in children. The authors prepared the TCRbeta library with unique molecular identifiers. TCRdb re-analysed the PCR reads in MiXCR, keeping a single row per CDR3 protein. The sample holds fewer than 120,000 distinct CDR3 sequences, 9% to 12% seen once. This specimen consisted of PBMCs from the stem cell graft donor, obtained from the stem cell graft. The receptors originated from a human donor who donated a stem cell graft to a child with acute lymphoblastic leukemia.

This clonotype was recorded at least ten times. The chain has TRBV12-3 or TRBV12-4 and TRBJ2-5; TRBD2 matches at 12 bases. V gave up 5 bases and J gave up 4 bases; unmatched junction bases: 14. The CDR3 has 18 amino acids. CDR3 loop: CASSPALAGGQGGETQYF. In DNA form, the CDR3 reads TGTGCCAGCAGTCCAGCCCTAGCGGGGGGGCAAGGAGGAGAGACCCAGTACTTC.

This clonotype was seen many times. This sequence joins TRBV20-1 and TRBJ2-1; maybe TRBD1 (6 bases). Looked up from germline, CDR1 is DFQATT and CDR2 is SNEGSKA (reference sequence). V lost 3 bases and J lost 4, with 13 bases in between. CDR3 length: 14 amino acids. The CDR3: CSASKGVWYNEQFF. In DNA, the CDR3 is TGCAGTGCTAGTAAGGGGGTTTGGTACAATGAGCAGTTCTTC.

This clonotype was found many times. V usage is TRBV4-1 and J usage is TRBJ2-4; D possibly corresponds to TRBD2 (6 bases). V lost 4 bases, J lost 8 bases, and 12 bases lay in between. The length of the CDR3 is 13 residues. The V gene's germline CDR1 is MGHRA and CDR2 YSYEKL. CDR3 coding DNA: TGCGCCAGCAGCCCCTCTCCGGGGGACATTCAGTACTTC. It specifies CASSPSPGDIQYF.

This clonotype was observed many times. The J gene is TRBJ1-2, the V gene TRBV21-1; TRBD1 is taken as the D call from the table, unchecked against the DNA. TRBV21-1 is a recognized pseudogene. The CDR3 runs to 14 residues. DNA of the CDR3: TGTGCCAGCGTGGAGGACAGGGAGACCTATGGCTACACCTTC. Amino acids: CASVEDRETYGYTF.

This clonotype was seen ten or more times. The rearrangement joins TRBV24-1 to TRBJ2-5; the D gene is possibly TRBD2 (5 bases). The germline V gene has CDR1 KGHDR and CDR2 SFDVKD. V was cut by 7 bases and J by 0 bases, with 8 bases left in between. The CDR3 consists of 13 residues. CDR3 DNA sequence: TGTGCCACCAGGTCGGGAAACCAAGAGACCCAGTACTTC. Translated: CATRSGNQETQYF.

This clonotype was observed many times. The chain carries TRBV5-1 and TRBJ2-2; 10 bases fit TRBD2. V was clipped by 4 bases and J by 6 bases; unmatched bases: 6. The germline V gene has CDR1 SGHRS and CDR2 YFSETQ. This CDR3 region has 15 residues. For the CDR3, the DNA is TGCGCCAGCAGCACCGGGACTAGCGCTTCCGGGGAGCTGTTTTTT. This sequence encodes CASSTGTSASGELFF.

This clonotype occurred many times. CDR3 coding DNA: TGTGCCAGCAGATTCGAGACGGTCTACAATGAGCAGTTCTTC. This encodes CASRFETVYNEQFF. The gene calls are TRBV6-2 or TRBV6-3 and TRBJ2-1; no firm D call. This CDR3 region has 14 residues. The V end lost 6 bases, the J end lost 3 bases, and 12 bases lay between the germline ends. Germline V CDR1 and CDR2: MNHEY, SVGEGT.

This clonotype was detected a few times. The rearrangement uses TRBV6-1 and TRBJ1-2, with a weak D call TRBD1 (5 bases). The CDR3 runs to 14 residues. V lost 7 bases and J 6 bases, leaving 18 bases between the germline ends. Germline V lookup: CDR1 MNHNS, CDR2 SASEGT. CDR3 DNA sequence: TGTGCCAGCACCACTGTAGGGGTAGGAGATGGCTACACCTTC. Translation gives CASTTVGVGDGYTF.

This chain links TRBV30 with TRBJ1-2; D not certain. V lost 4 bases, J lost 4 bases, and 10 bases lay in between. Germline V CDR1 and CDR2: GTSNPN, SVGIG (reference sequence). The CDR3 totals 12 residues. The CDR3 nucleotides are TGTGCCTGGACCCGAGACTCCTATGGCTACACCTTC. This gives the protein CAWTRDSYGYTF.

At least ten counts were recorded for this clonotype. The CDR3 protein is CASSSEIGQGGYTQYF. As DNA, the CDR3 is TGTGCCAGCAGCAGCGAAATCGGACAGGGAGGTTATACGCAGTATTTT. The rearrangement joins TRBV5-6 to TRBJ2-3, with 8 nucleotides matching TRBD1. The junction had 14 bases not matched to a gene; V was cut back by 4 bases and J by 7 bases. Germline values: CDR1 SGHDT, CDR2 YYEEEE. The CDR3 covers 16 residues.

The gene calls are TRBV3-1 and TRBJ2-1, with 14 bases identical to TRBD2. V was pared by 10 bases and J by 7 bases, with 18 bases of the junction left unmatched. Germline V gives CDR1 LGHDT, CDR2 YNNKEL (reference sequence). The CDR3 loop spans 18 amino acids. DNA of the CDR3: TGTGCCACCTCCACAAGCGACCGACGACTAGCGGGAGGGAATGAGCAGTTCTTC. Encoded protein: CATSTSDRRLAGGNEQFF.

This clonotype has ten or more counts. The J gene is TRBJ2-5, the V gene TRBV9, with D perhaps matching TRBD1 (5 bases). V was trimmed by 0 bases and J by 1 base, leaving 7 bases between them. The CDR3 loop spans 14 amino acids. CDR1 SGDLS and CDR2 YYNGEE come from the germline V gene. The CDR3 DNA sequence: TGTGCCAGCAGCGTAGCAACAGGCCAAGAGACCCAGTACTTC. It codes for CASSVATGQETQYF. Using reference TRBV9 and TRBJ2-5 for the parts outside the CDR3, the full variable domain is DSGVTQTPKHLITATGQRVTLRCSPRSGDLSVYWYQQSLDQGLQFLIQYYNGEERAKGNILERFSAQQFPDLHSELNLSSLELGDSALYFCASSVATGQETQYFGPGTRLLVL.